The clone carrying this T cell receptor (beta chain) was recorded once. Its antigen is not identified. The PCR was carried out with 60 Vbeta primers and 13 Jbeta primers. Method: immunoSEQ multiplex PCR; TCRdb's copy keeps in-frame clones and lacks some. The profile covers about 160,000 clones, with around four fifths appearing a single time and 1.3% to 1.5% taken by the ten largest. The sample comes from a study of cytomegalovirus exposure and HLA in healthy donors. Looking at the study overall: From HLA-typed donors, an early data release held some 80 million unique TCRs. Points from the study as a whole: Apart from CMV serostatus, no immune exposure information was available. Among the most significant clusters, several appeared linked to common viral pathogens in a later analysis.

The CDR3 sequence is 13 residues long. Germline V gives CDR1 SNHLY, CDR2 FYNNEI. The ends were cut back, 6 bases at V and 2 bases at J, with 10 bases in the middle. The sequenced material came from PBMCs. The TCR comes from a woman aged 25-40 years in good health and CMV-seronegative. The rearrangement uses TRBV2 and TRBJ1-1; tentatively, D is TRBD1 (5 bases). The CDR3 spells CASRTDHNTEAFF. In DNA form, the CDR3 reads TGTGCCAGCAGGACAGACCATAACACTGAAGCTTTCTTT.